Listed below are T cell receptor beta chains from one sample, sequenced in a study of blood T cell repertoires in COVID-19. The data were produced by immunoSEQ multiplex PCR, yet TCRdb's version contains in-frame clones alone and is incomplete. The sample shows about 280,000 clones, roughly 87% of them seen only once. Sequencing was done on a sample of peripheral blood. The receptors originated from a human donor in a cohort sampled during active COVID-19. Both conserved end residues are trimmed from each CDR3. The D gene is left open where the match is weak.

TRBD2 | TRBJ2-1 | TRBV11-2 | ASSPNRGGYEQF
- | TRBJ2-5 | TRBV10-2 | ASSDGRILETQY
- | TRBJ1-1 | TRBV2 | ASSESPYTEAF
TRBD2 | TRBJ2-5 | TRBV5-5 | ASSLLGGSQETQY
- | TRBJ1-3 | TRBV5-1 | ASSLETIYSGNTIY
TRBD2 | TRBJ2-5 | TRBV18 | ASSQTGGQETQY
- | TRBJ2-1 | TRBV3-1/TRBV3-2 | ASSQDFGVDNEQF
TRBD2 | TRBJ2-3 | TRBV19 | ASSSRHLAGEDTQY
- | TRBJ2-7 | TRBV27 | ASSDIRGEQY
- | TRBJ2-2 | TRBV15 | ATSRGGAGAGGNTGELF